One and the same sample provided the 7 T cell receptor beta chains below, sequenced in a study of cytomegalovirus exposure and HLA in healthy donors. Amplification used 60 Vbeta primers and 13 Jbeta primers. Method: immunoSEQ multiplex PCR; TCRdb's copy keeps in-frame clones and lacks some. The sample holds more than 45,000 clones; 77% are singletons and the top ten take less than 3%. The sequenced sample consisted of PBMCs. Receptor source: a woman aged 40 to 50 in good health and CMV-seropositive.

J is TRBJ2-3 and V is TRBV2; TRBD2 aligns across 8 bases. CDR1 and CDR2 from the germline V gene are SNHLY and FYNNEI. Trimming cost V 8 bases and J 6 bases; bases outside gene matches: 7. This CDR3 comprises 13 residues. The CDR3 sequence: CASPGGASDTQYF. CDR3 nucleotide sequence: TGTGCCAGCCCCGGGGGGGCGAGCGATACGCAGTATTTT.

The V and J genes are TRBV5-4 and TRBJ2-7, with a tentative D call TRBD1 (6 bases). CDR3 size: 14 residues. The germline V gene has CDR1 SGHNT and CDR2 YYREEE (reference sequence). The germline V and J ends were trimmed by 4 bases and 5 bases, with 16 bases remaining between them. The CDR3 region is CASSPWDNGDEQYF. CDR3 nucleotides: TGTGCCAGCAGCCCGTGGGACAACGGGGACGAGCAGTACTTC.

This clone was observed a handful of times. This rearrangement joins TRBV7-2 to TRBJ1-2; TRBD1 matches at 10 bases. CDR3 length: 12 amino acids. J was trimmed by 14 bases and V by 5 bases; bases with no gene match: 8. Germline CDR1 is SGHTA and CDR2 is FQGNSA. Here the CDR3 DNA reads TGTGCCAGCAGCCCCCCTGGACAGGGGGAAACCTTC. Amino acid sequence: CASSPPGQGETF.

The gene calls are TRBV28 and TRBJ2-1; TRBD2 matches 7 bases. J was trimmed by 3 bases and V by 6 bases; bases with no gene match: 8. The CDR3 loop spans 15 amino acids. The germline V gene encodes CDR1 MDHEN and CDR2 SYDVKM. The CDR3 region is CASRPREVSYNEQFF. Here the CDR3 DNA reads TGTGCCAGCAGACCCCGGGAGGTCAGCTACAATGAGCAGTTCTTC.

This chain uses TRBV7-2 with TRBJ2-7; D may be TRBD1 (6 bases). Between the trimmed V and J ends, which lost 1 base and 6 bases, there was a span of 13 bases. CDR1 is SGHTA, CDR2 FQGNSA, per germline. CDR3 size: 14 residues. The CDR3 sequence: CASSLELQGFEQYF. The CDR3 DNA reads as TGTGCCAGCAGCTTAGAATTGCAGGGGTTCGAGCAGTACTTC.

This clone was seen a handful of times. The chain links TRBV2 to TRBJ2-1; 9 bases map to TRBD2. The V gene end was trimmed by 1 base and the J gene end by 8 bases; junction bases not matched to a gene: 6. CDR1 and CDR2 (germline): SNHLY, FYNNEI. This CDR3 region has 15 residues. The CDR3 protein is CASSEEAGGLDEQFF. DNA for the CDR3: TGTGCCAGCAGTGAAGAAGCGGGGGGTTTGGATGAGCAGTTCTTC.

V and J are TRBV4-3 and TRBJ1-2; 7 bases line up with TRBD1. Germline V gene sequence: CDR1 LGHNA, CDR2 YSLEER. The CDR3 totals 14 residues. Trimming took 1 base from V and 8 from J; bases not matched to a gene: 7. The CDR3 DNA reads as TGCGCCAGCAGCCAAGTGGTAGGGGGCTACGGCTACACCTTC. Protein: CASSQVVGGYGYTF.